These T cell receptor beta chains were read from a single sample in a study of neurological immune-mediated disorders. TCRdb re-analysed the 5' RACE reads in MiXCR, keeping a single row per CDR3 protein. The sample contains about 50,000 distinct CDR3 sequences, about a tenth of which appear only once. Sequences were obtained from PBMCs. The receptor set was obtained from a man aged 65 to 85 with HTLV-1-associated myelopathy (HAM/TSP). CDR3s include the opening cysteine and the closing phenylalanine or tryptophan. The order of the fields is J gene, clone size, V gene, D gene, CDR3 DNA, CDR3 protein. A D gene is named only where the DNA matches it firmly. The size of a clone is reported for some rows only, either as once, few or many, or as a class for expanded clones.

j_gene: TRBJ1-4
abundance: many
v_gene: TRBV14
d_gene: NA
CDR3nt: TGTGCCAGCAGCCAAGGTGGCCGGTGGGGTGAAAAACTGTTTTTT
CDR3aa: CASSQGGRWGEKLFF

j_gene: TRBJ2-2
abundance: NA
v_gene: TRBV6-6
d_gene: TRBD2
CDR3nt: TGTGCCAGCAGTTCCCCGGGACTAGCGGGCACCGGGGAGCTGTTTTTT
CDR3aa: CASSSPGLAGTGELFF

j_gene: TRBJ2-1
abundance: few
v_gene: TRBV7-9
d_gene: TRBD2
CDR3nt: TGTGCCAGCAGCTTAGGGTTGTTAGCGGGAGATCTTGAGCAGTTCTTC
CDR3aa: CASSLGLLAGDLEQFF

j_gene: TRBJ2-7
abundance: NA
v_gene: TRBV5-1
d_gene: TRBD2
CDR3nt: TGCGCCAGCAGTTACACTAGCGGGAGTTCTAGCTCCTACGAGCAGTACTTC
CDR3aa: CASSYTSGSSSSYEQYF

j_gene: TRBJ2-5
abundance: NA
v_gene: TRBV5-1
d_gene: TRBD2
CDR3nt: TGCGCCAGCCTAGAGGCGGGGGGCTCGTTGGAGACCCAGTACTTC
CDR3aa: CASLEAGGSLETQYF

j_gene: TRBJ2-3
abundance: many
v_gene: TRBV7-2
d_gene: NA
CDR3nt: TGTGCCAGCAGCCCTCATACAGATACGCAGTATTTT
CDR3aa: CASSPHTDTQYF

j_gene: TRBJ2-2
abundance: many
v_gene: TRBV7-2
d_gene: NA
CDR3nt: TGTGCCAGCAGCTTAGGGACCAGACGGTCCGGGGAGCTGTTTTTT
CDR3aa: CASSLGTRRSGELFF

j_gene: TRBJ2-2
abundance: many
v_gene: TRBV2
d_gene: NA
CDR3nt: TGTGCCGGCCGAGTCGGGAGTAACACCGGGGAGCTGTTTTTT
CDR3aa: CAGRVGSNTGELFF

j_gene: TRBJ2-1
abundance: many
v_gene: TRBV5-1
d_gene: NA
CDR3nt: TGCGCCAGCAGCTTGGCAGGGTTTGAGCAGTTCTTC
CDR3aa: CASSLAGFEQFF

j_gene: TRBJ1-1
abundance: many
v_gene: TRBV20-1
d_gene: NA
CDR3nt: TGCAGTGCTAGAGATTCGGGGGGCCTGAACACTGAAGCTTTCTTT
CDR3aa: CSARDSGGLNTEAFF

j_gene: TRBJ1-1
abundance: many
v_gene: TRBV18
d_gene: NA
CDR3nt: TGTGCCAGCTCACCACTGCAGAACACTGAAGCTTTCTTT
CDR3aa: CASSPLQNTEAFF

j_gene: TRBJ1-5
abundance: many
v_gene: TRBV6-2/TRBV6-3
d_gene: NA
CDR3nt: TGTGCCAGCAGAACTCCGAGGGATAACCAGCCCCAGCATTTT
CDR3aa: CASRTPRDNQPQHF

j_gene: TRBJ1-2
abundance: NA
v_gene: TRBV18
d_gene: NA
CDR3nt: TGTGCCAGCTCACGCGACACAACCTATGCCTACACCTTC
CDR3aa: CASSRDTTYAYTF

j_gene: TRBJ2-3
abundance: many
v_gene: TRBV20-1
d_gene: NA
CDR3nt: TGCAGTGCCGAGCCGTCAGGGAGGACAGATACGCAGTATTTT
CDR3aa: CSAEPSGRTDTQYF

j_gene: TRBJ2-5
abundance: few
v_gene: TRBV20-1
d_gene: NA
CDR3nt: TGCAGTGCTAGAGATCTCTGGGGCGCAAAGACCCAGTACTTC
CDR3aa: CSARDLWGAKTQYF

j_gene: TRBJ2-7
abundance: medium-sized
v_gene: TRBV6-5
d_gene: NA
CDR3nt: TGTGCCAGCAGTGGGAGGACCTACGAGCAGTACTTC
CDR3aa: CASSGRTYEQYF

j_gene: TRBJ2-5
abundance: many
v_gene: TRBV6-5
d_gene: NA
CDR3nt: TGTGCCAGCAGTTTTCGGTTTTGGGGACAAGAGACCCAGTACTTC
CDR3aa: CASSFRFWGQETQYF

j_gene: TRBJ1-6
abundance: NA
v_gene: TRBV20-1
d_gene: TRBD1
CDR3nt: TGCAGTACTAGACCGGGGACAGGGGTTTCACCCCTCCACTTT
CDR3aa: CSTRPGTGVSPLHF

j_gene: TRBJ2-2
abundance: many
v_gene: TRBV27
d_gene: NA
CDR3nt: TGTGCCACCCAGGGAACCAGGACCGGGGAGCTGTTTTTT
CDR3aa: CATQGTRTGELFF

j_gene: TRBJ1-3
abundance: many
v_gene: TRBV7-6
d_gene: NA
CDR3nt: TGTGCCAGCAGCCCTATGAGGGACACCATATATTTT
CDR3aa: CASSPMRDTIYF

j_gene: TRBJ2-1
abundance: many
v_gene: TRBV4-2
d_gene: NA
CDR3nt: TGTGCCAGCAGCCAACCGGTGGGGGCTTCCAATGAGCAGTTCTTC
CDR3aa: CASSQPVGASNEQFF

j_gene: TRBJ2-2
abundance: many
v_gene: TRBV19
d_gene: NA
CDR3nt: TGTGCCAGCAAATTCGATCTGAACACCGGGGAGCTGTTTTTT
CDR3aa: CASKFDLNTGELFF

j_gene: TRBJ2-1
abundance: many
v_gene: TRBV6-2/TRBV6-3
d_gene: TRBD2
CDR3nt: TGTGCCAGCAGCGCCAGACTAGCGCTGTTCTTC
CDR3aa: CASSARLALFF

j_gene: TRBJ2-1
abundance: many
v_gene: TRBV6-5
d_gene: NA
CDR3nt: TGTGCCAGCAGTTACACGCGGGACTCCCGAGAGTTCTTC
CDR3aa: CASSYTRDSREFF

j_gene: TRBJ2-3
abundance: many
v_gene: TRBV5-1
d_gene: TRBD1
CDR3nt: TGCGCCAGCAGCCCCGGGACAGGGGGCACAGATACGCAGTATTTT
CDR3aa: CASSPGTGGTDTQYF

j_gene: TRBJ2-7
abundance: many
v_gene: TRBV10-3
d_gene: NA
CDR3nt: TGTGCCATCAGTGAGTCCTCAGGGGCGGGGGAGCAGTACTTC
CDR3aa: CAISESSGAGEQYF

j_gene: TRBJ2-6
abundance: many
v_gene: TRBV9
d_gene: NA
CDR3nt: TGTGCCAGCAGCGCACACTCTGGGGCCAACGTCCTGACTTTC
CDR3aa: CASSAHSGANVLTF

j_gene: TRBJ2-7
abundance: medium-sized
v_gene: TRBV9
d_gene: TRBD1
CDR3nt: TGTGCCAGCAGCGTAGGGGACAGGGTGGCCTACGAGCAGTACTTC
CDR3aa: CASSVGDRVAYEQYF

j_gene: TRBJ1-2
abundance: many
v_gene: TRBV7-2
d_gene: TRBD1
CDR3nt: TGTGCCAGCAGCTTAGCATCAACAGGGGACTATGGCTACACCTTC
CDR3aa: CASSLASTGDYGYTF

j_gene: TRBJ2-1
abundance: many
v_gene: TRBV15
d_gene: NA
CDR3nt: TGTGCCACCAGGCGAGCCGACAGCACCAATCCCAATGAGCAGTTCTTC
CDR3aa: CATRRADSTNPNEQFF

j_gene: TRBJ1-1
abundance: many
v_gene: TRBV5-6
d_gene: TRBD1
CDR3nt: TGTGCCAGCAGCCTCCCAGGGGGGCCACCTGAAGCTTTCTTT
CDR3aa: CASSLPGGPPEAFF

j_gene: TRBJ1-1
abundance: many
v_gene: TRBV5-8
d_gene: NA
CDR3nt: TGTGCCAGCAACTTTAGGGTTTCCGAAGCTTTCTTT
CDR3aa: CASNFRVSEAFF

j_gene: TRBJ2-3
abundance: many
v_gene: TRBV6-5
d_gene: NA
CDR3nt: TGTGCCAGCAGACACCCCCGGGGAGCTAGCACAGATACGCAGTATTTT
CDR3aa: CASRHPRGASTDTQYF

j_gene: TRBJ2-2
abundance: many
v_gene: TRBV7-3
d_gene: NA
CDR3nt: TGTGCCAGCAGCAAGACAATAACCGGGGAGCTGTTTTTT
CDR3aa: CASSKTITGELFF

j_gene: TRBJ2-6
abundance: NA
v_gene: TRBV6-6
d_gene: NA
CDR3nt: TGTGCCAGCAGTTACCGCCAACTAGGATCTGGGGCCAACGTCCTGACTTTC
CDR3aa: CASSYRQLGSGANVLTF

j_gene: TRBJ2-7
abundance: many
v_gene: TRBV5-1
d_gene: TRBD2
CDR3nt: TGCGCCAGCAGCTTGACAGCGGGAGGTGGGTACGAGCAGTACTTC
CDR3aa: CASSLTAGGGYEQYF

j_gene: TRBJ2-3
abundance: many
v_gene: TRBV7-8
d_gene: NA
CDR3nt: TGTGCCAGCAGCTTAGGTTTGGTTTCTACTAGCACAGATACGCAGTATTTT
CDR3aa: CASSLGLVSTSTDTQYF

j_gene: TRBJ2-3
abundance: many
v_gene: TRBV18
d_gene: NA
CDR3nt: TGTGCCAGCTCGAGTGGTACGCAGTATTTT
CDR3aa: CASSSGTQYF

j_gene: TRBJ2-3
abundance: many
v_gene: TRBV7-9
d_gene: NA
CDR3nt: TGTGCCAGCAGCCCCGGGGGTGGCGATACGCAGTATTTT
CDR3aa: CASSPGGGDTQYF

j_gene: TRBJ2-3
abundance: many
v_gene: TRBV5-1
d_gene: TRBD2
CDR3nt: TGCGCCAGCAGCGCCGGGACTAGCGGGACGATGGGTACGCAGTATTTT
CDR3aa: CASSAGTSGTMGTQYF

j_gene: TRBJ2-3
abundance: NA
v_gene: TRBV4-1
d_gene: NA
CDR3nt: TGCGCCAGCAGCCAAGATGACGCAGATACGCAGTATTTT
CDR3aa: CASSQDDADTQYF

j_gene: TRBJ2-2
abundance: NA
v_gene: TRBV4-2
d_gene: NA
CDR3nt: TGTGCCAGCAGCCAAGACCCCGCCCGGCGGGGGGAGCTGTTTTTT
CDR3aa: CASSQDPARRGELFF

j_gene: TRBJ1-1
abundance: many
v_gene: TRBV7-8
d_gene: NA
CDR3nt: TGTGCCAGCAGCCCCCAGGGAATGAACACTGAAGCTTTCTTT
CDR3aa: CASSPQGMNTEAFF

j_gene: TRBJ2-3
abundance: many
v_gene: TRBV24-1
d_gene: NA
CDR3nt: TGTGCCACCAGTGATTTGCCACAGGGCACAGATACGCAGTATTTT
CDR3aa: CATSDLPQGTDTQYF

j_gene: TRBJ2-5
abundance: many
v_gene: TRBV28
d_gene: TRBD2
CDR3nt: TGTGCCAGCAGTTTATCCGGGGGAGGGCCGTACCAAGAGACCCAGTACTTC
CDR3aa: CASSLSGGGPYQETQYF

j_gene: TRBJ2-3
abundance: many
v_gene: TRBV27
d_gene: NA
CDR3nt: TGTGCCAGCAGGGACAGTGGGACCAGAGACACGCAGTATTTT
CDR3aa: CASRDSGTRDTQYF

j_gene: TRBJ2-2
abundance: many
v_gene: TRBV6-5
d_gene: TRBD2
CDR3nt: TGTGCCAGCAGCCGCGCGGGGGGGACCGGGGAGCTGTTTTTT
CDR3aa: CASSRAGGTGELFF

j_gene: TRBJ2-3
abundance: many
v_gene: TRBV5-1
d_gene: NA
CDR3nt: TGCGCCAGCAGCTTGGGCACGAATCTTGGTTACGCAGATACGCAGTATTTT
CDR3aa: CASSLGTNLGYADTQYF

j_gene: TRBJ1-2
abundance: many
v_gene: TRBV5-1
d_gene: TRBD1
CDR3nt: TGCGCCAGCAGCTTAGGGACAGACTATGGCTACACCTTC
CDR3aa: CASSLGTDYGYTF

j_gene: TRBJ1-5
abundance: many
v_gene: TRBV6-5
d_gene: TRBD1
CDR3nt: TGTGCCAGCAGTTCGACCGGAGGTATAACGGGACAGGGGCGGCCCCAGCATTTT
CDR3aa: CASSSTGGITGQGRPQHF

j_gene: TRBJ2-4
abundance: many
v_gene: TRBV20-1
d_gene: NA
CDR3nt: TGCAGTGCCCAGGGACCCGTAGCCAAAAACATTCAGTACTTC
CDR3aa: CSAQGPVAKNIQYF

j_gene: TRBJ2-7
abundance: many
v_gene: TRBV20-1
d_gene: TRBD2
CDR3nt: TGCAGTGCTAGGAAAGGACTAGCGGGCTACGAGCAGTACTTC
CDR3aa: CSARKGLAGYEQYF

j_gene: TRBJ1-6
abundance: many
v_gene: TRBV7-2
d_gene: NA
CDR3nt: TGTGCCAGCAGCGGACGGGGAGGGGTTTTTTCACCCCTCCACTTT
CDR3aa: CASSGRGGVFSPLHF

j_gene: TRBJ2-7
abundance: many
v_gene: TRBV7-8
d_gene: NA
CDR3nt: TGTGCCAGCAGCGGAAGAGACACAGCCTACGAGCAGTACTTC
CDR3aa: CASSGRDTAYEQYF